This TCR beta chain was captured by sequencing in a study of early T cells in non-severe SARS-CoV-2 infection. About the study: Unsorted whole blood bulk RNA was sequenced, with unpaired chains.

Unique molecular identifiers were added to individual cDNA molecules. TCRdb ran MiXCR on the 5' RACE reads and lists one entry per CDR3 protein. The data contain around 37,000 distinct CDR3 sequences, over 9% of them seen just once; the ten biggest clones take up roughly 13%. About this clonotype itself: Its antigen remains unknown.

Regarding the study as a whole: Matching with VDJdb favored anti-spike CD8 responses (missing private and CD4 specificities).

The CDR3 is 15 residues long. The germline V and J ends were trimmed by 8 bases and 0 bases, with 17 bases remaining between them. Germline values: CDR1 MNHEY, CDR2 SMNVEV (reference sequence). The origin of this receptor is an adult who was a healthcare worker with PCR-confirmed SARS-CoV-2 infection or an uninfected control (not recorded which). Input material: whole blood. This rearrangement joins TRBV27 to TRBJ2-7; D tentatively fits TRBD1 or TRBD2 (5 bases each). In DNA form, the CDR3 reads TGTGCCAGCGCCCCTGGGGACCGCAGCTCCTACGAGCAGTACTTC. Amino acids: CASAPGDRSSYEQYF.